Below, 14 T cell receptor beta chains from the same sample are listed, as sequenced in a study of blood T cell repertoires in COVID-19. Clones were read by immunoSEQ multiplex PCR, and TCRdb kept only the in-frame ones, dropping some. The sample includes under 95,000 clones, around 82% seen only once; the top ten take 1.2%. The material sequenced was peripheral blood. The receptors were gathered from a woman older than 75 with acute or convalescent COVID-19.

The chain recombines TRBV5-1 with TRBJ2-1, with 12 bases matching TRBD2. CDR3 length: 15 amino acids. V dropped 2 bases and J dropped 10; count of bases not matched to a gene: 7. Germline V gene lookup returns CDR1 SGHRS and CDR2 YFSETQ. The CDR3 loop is CASSFSSGGAGEQFF. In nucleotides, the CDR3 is TGCGCCAGCAGCTTTTCTAGCGGGGGGGCCGGGGAGCAGTTCTTC.

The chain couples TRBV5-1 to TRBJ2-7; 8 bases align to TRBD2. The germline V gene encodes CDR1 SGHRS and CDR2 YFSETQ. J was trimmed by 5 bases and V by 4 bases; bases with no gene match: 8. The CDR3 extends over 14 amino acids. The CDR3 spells CASSQGLVRDEQYF. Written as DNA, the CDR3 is TGCGCCAGCAGCCAGGGACTAGTTCGAGACGAGCAGTACTTC.

Here the CDR3 reads CASSQVGGAGELFF. CDR3 in DNA: TGTGCCAGCAGCCAAGTTGGGGGTGCGGGAGAGTTGTTCTTC. This sequence joins TRBV14 and TRBJ2-1, with 7 bases identical to TRBD2. Germline V gene lookup returns CDR1 SGHDN and CDR2 FVKESK. Trimming took 1 base from V and 15 from J; bases not matched to a gene: 12. The CDR3 consists of 14 residues.

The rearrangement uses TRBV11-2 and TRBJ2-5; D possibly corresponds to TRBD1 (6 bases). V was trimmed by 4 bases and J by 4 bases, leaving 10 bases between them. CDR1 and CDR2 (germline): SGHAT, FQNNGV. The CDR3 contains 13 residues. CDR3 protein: CASSSQGSETQYF. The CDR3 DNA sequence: TGTGCCAGCAGCTCACAGGGTTCAGAGACCCAGTACTTC. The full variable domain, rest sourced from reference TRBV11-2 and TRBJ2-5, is EAGVAQSPRYKIIEKRQSVAFWCNPISGHATLYWYQQILGQGPKLLIQFQNNGVVDDSQLPKDRFSAERLKGVDSTLKIQPAKLEDSAVYLCASSSQGSETQYFGPGTRLLVL.

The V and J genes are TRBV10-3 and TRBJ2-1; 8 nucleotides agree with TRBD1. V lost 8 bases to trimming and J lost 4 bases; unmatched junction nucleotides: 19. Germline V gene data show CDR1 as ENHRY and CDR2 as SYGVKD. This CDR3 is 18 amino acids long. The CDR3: CAIGGGQGFSTVYNEQFF. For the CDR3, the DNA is TGTGCCATCGGGGGTGGACAGGGATTTTCCACCGTGTACAATGAGCAGTTCTTC.

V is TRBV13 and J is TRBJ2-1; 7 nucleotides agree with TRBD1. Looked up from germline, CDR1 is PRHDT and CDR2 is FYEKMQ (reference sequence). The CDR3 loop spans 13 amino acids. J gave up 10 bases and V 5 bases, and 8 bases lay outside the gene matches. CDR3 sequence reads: CASSARGKGEQFF. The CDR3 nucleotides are TGTGCCAGCAGCGCCAGGGGGAAGGGGGAGCAGTTCTTC.

The CDR3 region is CASSRLGQATEAFF. The CDR3 nucleotides are TGTGCCAGCAGCCGATTGGGACAGGCCACTGAAGCTTTCTTT. The chain combines TRBV3-1 (or the pseudogene TRBV3-2) with TRBJ1-1; 8 nucleotides line up with TRBD1. The CDR3 is 14 residues long. The V segment lost 4 bases and the J segment 4 bases; nucleotides outside the gene matches: 5. The germline CDR1 and CDR2 sequences are LGHDT and YNNKEL (reference sequence).

CDR3 sequence reads: CASLDRVHEQFF. The CDR3 DNA is TGTGCCAGTTTGGACAGGGTCCATGAGCAGTTCTTC. The rearrangement links TRBV6-5 to TRBJ2-1, with 8 bases lining up with TRBD1. The CDR3 contains 12 residues. Trimming cost V 9 bases and J 8 bases; bases outside gene matches: 6. The germline CDR1 and CDR2 sequences are MNHEY and SVGAGI.

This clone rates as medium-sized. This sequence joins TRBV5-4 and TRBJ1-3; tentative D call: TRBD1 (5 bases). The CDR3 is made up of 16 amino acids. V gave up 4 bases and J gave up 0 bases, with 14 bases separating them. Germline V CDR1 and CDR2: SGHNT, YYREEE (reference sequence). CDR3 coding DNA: TGTGCCAGCAGCGGCCCCGACAGCAGCTCTGGAAACACCATATATTTT. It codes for CASSGPDSSSGNTIYF.

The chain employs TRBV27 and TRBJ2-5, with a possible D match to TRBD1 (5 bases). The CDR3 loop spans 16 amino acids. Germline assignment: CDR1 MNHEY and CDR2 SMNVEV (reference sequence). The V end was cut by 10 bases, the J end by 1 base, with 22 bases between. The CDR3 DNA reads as TGTGCCACACCCTTAGATTCGTCAGGGTTCCAAGAGACCCAGTACTTC. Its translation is CATPLDSSGFQETQYF.

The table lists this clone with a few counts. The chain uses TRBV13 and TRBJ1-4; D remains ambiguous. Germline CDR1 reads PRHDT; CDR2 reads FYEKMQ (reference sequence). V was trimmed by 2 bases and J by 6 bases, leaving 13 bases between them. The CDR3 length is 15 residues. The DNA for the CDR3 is TGTGCCAGCAGCTTAAGAGGCGCGGGCTATGAAAAACTGTTTTTT. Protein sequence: CASSLRGAGYEKLFF.

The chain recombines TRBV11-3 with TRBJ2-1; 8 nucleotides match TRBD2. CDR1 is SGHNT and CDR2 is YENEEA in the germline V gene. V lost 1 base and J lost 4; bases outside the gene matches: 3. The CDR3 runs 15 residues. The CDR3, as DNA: TGTGCCAGCAGCTTAGGACTAGCGAATTACAATGAGCAGTTCTTC. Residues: CASSLGLANYNEQFF.

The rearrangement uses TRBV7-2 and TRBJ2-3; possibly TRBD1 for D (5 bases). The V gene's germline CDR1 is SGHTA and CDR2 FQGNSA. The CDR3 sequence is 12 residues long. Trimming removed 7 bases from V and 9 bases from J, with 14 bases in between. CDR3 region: CASTTPPGTQYF. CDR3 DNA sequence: TGTGCCAGCACCACCCCTCCAGGGACGCAGTATTTT.

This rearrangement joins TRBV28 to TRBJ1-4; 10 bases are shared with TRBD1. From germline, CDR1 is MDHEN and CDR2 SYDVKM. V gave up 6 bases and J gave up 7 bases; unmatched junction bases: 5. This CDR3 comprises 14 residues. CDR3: CASRRTGGSEKLFF. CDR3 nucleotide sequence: TGTGCCAGCAGACGGACAGGGGGAAGTGAAAAACTGTTTTTT.